The sequence of this TCR beta chain was determined in a study of blood T cell repertoires in COVID-19. Across the whole study: Specimens from acute and convalescent COVID-19 originated in the United States, Italy and Spain. Sample material is recorded as cDNA or gDNA derived from T cells, B-cell-depleted T cells, or PBMCs.

Germline loops: CDR1 MNHEY, CDR2 SMNVEV (reference sequence). Losses at the gene ends were 5 bases for V and 4 bases for J; bases not matched to a gene: 13. The CDR3 sequence is 16 residues long. Produced via immunoSEQ multiplex PCR; TCRdb's table is partial and in-frame only. The table lists fewer than 150,000 clones, roughly 71% of them singletons, with around 18% in the top ten. V usage is TRBV27 and J usage is TRBJ1-1; the match to TRBD1 covers 7 bases. Sequencing used peripheral blood. The receptor was isolated from a man of 80 years or more with acute or convalescent COVID-19. CDR3 bases: TGTGCCAGCAGTCACGACCTTGCCAACAGGGGCACTGAAGCTTTCTTT. Its translation is CASSHDLANRGTEAFF.